This TCR beta chain was identified in a study of cytomegalovirus exposure and HLA in healthy donors (dated by TCRdb to between 2016 and 2019). Study-wide context: A later analysis indicated that the 110 or so validation repertoires were generated on the platform also employed for the 700 or so repertoires of the first cohort. To predict cytomegalovirus infection status, the study brought together high-throughput TCR immunosequencing, statistical association of individual TCRs with disease status, and machine learning. The study aimed to test whether cataloging public T cell receptors could reveal signatures of past pathogen exposure. Besides the first cohort of more than 650 subjects, a separate validation cohort made up of roughly 120 different subjects was used.

A note on this clone: No antigen is known for it. Within one base of it there is no much larger clone, and no base qualities were kept.

Receptor amplification or capture employed the immunoSEQ multiplex PCR assay. The study's processing was this. To diagnose cytomegalovirus status from the catalog of TCR beta chain sequences, a statistical classification framework was built. Held by TCRdb, this immuneACCESS table contains in-frame sequences only and omits some clones. Under half of the omission traces to an unresolved V gene where checked; the cause of the rest is unknown. The DNA gave D and trimming, while V, J and clone size come from that table. The sample yields 220,000 or so clones; roughly 83% were counted once. Over 11% of the sample is taken by the ten largest. Results the study describes overall, beyond this receptor: Most TCR sequences were seen in very few donors, while some public TCRs were found in many individuals. The validation cohort had no HLA typing available for a later analysis, so co-occurrence within that cohort was assessed over all 130 or so repertoires. Subsequent analysis determined that TCRs grouped into clusters in the first cohort also showed a tendency toward co-occurrence across the 120 or so validation repertoires, and 94% of cluster scores exceeded 0. It was suggested by the authors that the approach could potentially be generalized to other disease states and immunological phenotypes. The study gave a list of 150 to 200 TCR beta chains associated with cytomegalovirus. Three of the identified cytomegalovirus-associated TCR beta chains were confirmed in vitro to be specific for cytomegalovirus antigens. Cytomegalovirus status was reported to be diagnosed by the classifier with high specificity and sensitivity in both the original and validation cohorts.

Donors formed part of the validation cohort, which comprised over a hundred subjects and was distinct from the first cohort of several hundred subjects. From the germline V gene, CDR1 is MGHRA and CDR2 is YSYEKL. From its cysteine to its phenylalanine, the CDR3 spans 15 amino acids. Only the CDR3 region is kept as DNA, spanning 45 bases read in frame from base 1. V lost 1 base and J lost 3 bases; the stretch between them is 11 bases long. This clonotype was sampled from a young woman in good health and CMV-seropositive. The specimen sequenced was PBMCs. This chain joins TRBV4-1 to TRBJ2-3, with a tentative D gene TRBD1 over 5 matching bases. The nucleotides read TGCGCCAGCAGCCAAGGCGTGACAGAAACAGATACGCAGTATTTT. The translation is CASSQGVTETDTQYF.